Listed here are 6 T cell receptor beta chains from one sample, sequenced in a study of cytomegalovirus exposure and HLA in healthy donors. Primers included in the PCR were 60 Vbeta and 13 Jbeta primers. The method was immunoSEQ multiplex PCR; TCRdb's version includes in-frame clones alone and lacks a portion of them. The sample shows 100,000 to 140,000 clones, around 73% of them seen only once. Sequencing was carried out using PBMCs. The receptors stem from a young man in good health and CMV-seronegative.

The V gene is TRBV29-1, the J gene TRBJ1-1; D is perhaps TRBD1 (5 bases). The CDR3 loop spans 11 amino acids. Germline V lookup: CDR1 SQVTM, CDR2 ANQGSEA. V lost 8 bases, J lost 14 bases, and 21 bases lay in between. CDR3 sequence (DNA): TGCAGCTCTTTTGACCCTGGCGGGGCCTTCTTT. It yields the protein CSSFDPGGAFF.

This chain uses TRBV5-1 with TRBJ1-5; the D gene is possibly TRBD1 (5 bases). CDR1 SGHRS and CDR2 YFSETQ come from the germline V gene. The CDR3 covers 13 residues. V was trimmed by 5 bases and J by 4 bases, leaving 10 bases between them. The CDR3 loop reads CASRRDSNQPQHF. In DNA, the CDR3 is TGCGCCAGCAGACGCGACAGTAATCAGCCCCAGCATTTT.

The chain combines TRBV27 with TRBJ1-1; TRBD1 aligns across 10 bases. J gave up 10 bases and V 6 bases, and 11 bases lay outside the gene matches. Germline V CDR1 and CDR2: MNHEY, SMNVEV (reference sequence). This CDR3 has 14 residues. CDR3 DNA: TGTGCCAGCAGGGTACGACAGGGGGCTGCTGGAGCTTTCTTT. This translates into CASRVRQGAAGAFF.

This clone was seen only a few times. The chain combines TRBV7-8 with TRBJ2-3; D possibly corresponds to TRBD1 (6 bases). This CDR3 region has 17 residues. V shed 4 bases and J shed 6 bases, with 23 bases lying between them. CDR1 and CDR2 (germline): SGHVS, FQNEAQ. The DNA of the CDR3 is TGTGCCAGCAGCTCTTACCACAGGGATCTGAACGCGGATACGCAGTATTTT. Translated: CASSSYHRDLNADTQYF. Looking up the rest from reference TRBV7-8 and TRBJ2-3 gives the full variable domain: GAGVSQSPRYKVAKRGQDVALRCDPISGHVSLFWYQQALGQGPEFLTYFQNEAQLDKSGLPSDRFFAERPEGSVSTLKIQRTQQEDSAVYLCASSSYHRDLNADTQYFGPGTRLTVL.

This clone is a singleton in its sample. J is TRBJ1-1 and V is TRBV2; TRBD1 aligns across 9 bases. Germline loops: CDR1 SNHLY, CDR2 FYNNEI. There are 15 residues in the CDR3. V was clipped by 4 bases and J by 7 bases; unmatched bases: 10. The CDR3 spells CASSGETGTGFEAFF. CDR3 nucleotides: TGTGCCAGCAGTGGAGAGACCGGGACAGGGTTTGAAGCTTTCTTT.

The genes are TRBV9 and TRBJ2-1; 16 bases are shared with TRBD2. Germline V gene data show CDR1 as SGDLS and CDR2 as YYNGEE. The CDR3 runs 18 residues. J lost 7 bases, V lost 1 base, and 8 bases had no gene match. CDR3 loop: CASSVFGTSGRVGNEQFF. In DNA form, the CDR3 reads TGTGCCAGCAGCGTATTTGGGACTAGCGGGAGGGTGGGAAATGAGCAGTTCTTC.